This entry is about one T cell receptor (beta chain). This entry comes from a study of blood T cell repertoires in COVID-19. Study summary: Samples of COVID-19 (acute and convalescent) were obtained from the United States, Italy and Spain. Sources were T cells, B-cell-depleted T cells, or PBMCs; the material itself was cDNA or gDNA.

As originally analysed: Using reference gene primer amplification, nucleated cell counts were estimated. Here immunoSEQ multiplex PCR was the method, and the copy in TCRdb shows in-frame clones only, minus some. Clone size and V and J calls were adopted from that table, with D and trimming inferred from the DNA. The sample holds hundreds of thousands of clones, 80% to 90% seen once. Clinical histories supplied by participants themselves formed the basis of cohort assignment. Trimming removed 5 bases from V and 4 bases from J, with 6 bases in between. The CDR3 consists of 11 residues. Germline assignment: CDR1 GTSNPN and CDR2 SVGIG (reference sequence).

This chain uses TRBV30 with TRBJ1-3; D gene uncertain. This TCR was recovered from a man aged 30 to 39 who had recovered from COVID-19. Input material: PBMCs or T cells enriched from blood (not recorded which). CDR3 sequence reads: CAWAVGNTIYF. For the CDR3, the DNA is TGTGCCTGGGCTGTAGGAAACACCATATATTTT.